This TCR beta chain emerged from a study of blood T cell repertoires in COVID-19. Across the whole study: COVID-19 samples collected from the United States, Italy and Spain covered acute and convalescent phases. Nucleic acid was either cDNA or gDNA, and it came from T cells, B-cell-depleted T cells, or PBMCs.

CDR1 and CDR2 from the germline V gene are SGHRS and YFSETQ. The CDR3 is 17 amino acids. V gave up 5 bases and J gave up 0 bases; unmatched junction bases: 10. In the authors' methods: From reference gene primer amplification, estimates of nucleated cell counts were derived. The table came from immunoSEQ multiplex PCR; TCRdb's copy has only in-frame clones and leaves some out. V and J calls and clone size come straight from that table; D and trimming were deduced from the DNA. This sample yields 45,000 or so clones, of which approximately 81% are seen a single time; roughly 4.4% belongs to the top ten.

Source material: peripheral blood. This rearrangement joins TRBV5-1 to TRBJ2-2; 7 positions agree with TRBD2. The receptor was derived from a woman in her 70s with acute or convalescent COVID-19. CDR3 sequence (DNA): TGCGCCAGCAGTTCCAGGGTAGCGGGCGCGAACACCGGGGAGCTGTTTTTT. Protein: CASSSRVAGANTGELFF. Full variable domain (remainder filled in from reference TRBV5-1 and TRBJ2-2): KAGVTQTPRYLIKTRGQQVTLSCSPISGHRSVSWYQQTPGQGLQFLFEYFSETQRNKGNFPGRFSGRQFSNSRSEMNVSTLELGDSALYLCASSSRVAGANTGELFFGEGSRLTVL.